This T cell receptor beta chain derives from a study of cytomegalovirus exposure and HLA in healthy donors. General study results and limits: In vitro checks showed that a few CMV-associated chains really do target CMV antigens. TCR beta chain V- and J-gene trimming was linked, in a later analysis, to a missense variant in DCLRE1C. Sequencing probably produced one cluster of sequence variants that were highly shared.

With 0 bases removed from V and 7 bases from J, the gap between germline ends came to 16 bases. CDR3 length: 16 residues. Germline CDR1 SNHLY, CDR2 FYNNEI. A word on this clone: Its antigen remains unknown.

Both 60 Vbeta primers and 13 Jbeta primers went into the PCR. Per the original methods: A follow-up analysis tallied tens of millions of unique TCR beta chains, some 11 million shared. TCRdb keeps only in-frame clones here, not all; method: immunoSEQ multiplex PCR. That table is the source of V, J and clone size, and D and trimming were worked out from the DNA. Of around 40,000 clones listed, nearly 70% are singletons. This rearrangement joins TRBV2 to TRBJ1-5; D ambiguous. This clonotype originated in a man under 40 in good health and CMV-seronegative. The sequenced sample was PBMCs. CDR3 coding DNA: TGTGCCAGCAGTGAAGCAGGAGGTGGCTCTACCCAGCCCCAGCATTTT. This sequence encodes CASSEAGGGSTQPQHF. Supplemented by reference TRBV2 and TRBJ1-5, the full variable domain reads EPEVTQTPSHQVTQMGQEVILRCVPISNHLYFYWYRQILGQKVEFLVSFYNNEISEKSEIFDDQFSVERPDGSNFTLKIRSTKLEDSAMYFCASSEAGGGSTQPQHFGDGTRLSIL.